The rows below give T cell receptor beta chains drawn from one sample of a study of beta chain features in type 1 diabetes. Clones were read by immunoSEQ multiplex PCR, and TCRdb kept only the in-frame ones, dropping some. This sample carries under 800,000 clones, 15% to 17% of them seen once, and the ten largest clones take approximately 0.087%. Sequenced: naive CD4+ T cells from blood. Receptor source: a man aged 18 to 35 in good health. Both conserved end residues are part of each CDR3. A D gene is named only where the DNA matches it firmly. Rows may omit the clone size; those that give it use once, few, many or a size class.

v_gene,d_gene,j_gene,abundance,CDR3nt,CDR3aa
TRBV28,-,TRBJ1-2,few,TGTGCCAGCAGTCTCCGGGGCCCGGGGGCCTATGGCTACACCTTC,CASSLRGPGAYGYTF
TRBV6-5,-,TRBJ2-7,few,TGTGCCTCCTCCGGGACACAATACGAGCAGTACTTC,CASSGTQYEQYF
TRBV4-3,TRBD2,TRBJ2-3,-,TGCGCCAGCAGCACACGGACTAGCGGGACGACAGATACGCAGTATTTT,CASSTRTSGTTDTQYF
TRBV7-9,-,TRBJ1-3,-,TGTGCCAGCGCCTCTGGAAACACCATATATTTT,CASASGNTIYF
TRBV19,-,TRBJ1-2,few,TGTGCCAGTAGTATCCAGGGTTATGGCTACACCTTC,CASSIQGYGYTF
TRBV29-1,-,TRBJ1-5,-,TGCAGCGTTGCCGTGACAGCGGCGGGCAATCAGCCCCAGCATTTT,CSVAVTAAGNQPQHF
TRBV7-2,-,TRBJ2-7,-,TGTGCCAGCAGCCGGAAGGCCAGTCCATCCTACGAGCAGTACTTC,CASSRKASPSYEQYF
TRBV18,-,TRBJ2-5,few,TGTGCCAGCTCACCAGTGGACAGACAAGAGACCCAGTACTTC,CASSPVDRQETQYF
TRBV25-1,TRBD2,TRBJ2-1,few,TGTGCCAGCAGATCAGCGGGAGTACATGGGAATGAGCAGTTCTTC,CASRSAGVHGNEQFF
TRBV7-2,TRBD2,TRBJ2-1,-,TGTGCCGAGCGTGGCGGGAGTCCCCTCTCCTACAATGAGCAGTTCTTC,CAERGGSPLSYNEQFF
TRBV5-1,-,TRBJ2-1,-,TGCGCCAGCACCGATTTATCAGGCTCTTCCTACAATGAGCAGTTCTTC,CASTDLSGSSYNEQFF
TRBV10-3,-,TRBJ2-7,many,TGTGCCGCTAGGCGACACGACCGAACCTACGAGCAGTACTTC,CAARRHDRTYEQYF
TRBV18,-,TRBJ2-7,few,TGTGCCAGCTCCTCGGACCTAGTTAGCTACGAGCAGTACTTC,CASSSDLVSYEQYF
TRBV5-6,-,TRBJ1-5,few,TGTGCCAGCAGCTTGTCAGGGCGACCAAGTAGCAATCAGCCCCAGCATTTT,CASSLSGRPSSNQPQHF
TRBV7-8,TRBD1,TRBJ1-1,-,TGTGCCAGCAGCTTCCTGAGGACAGGAGTGAACACTGAAGCTTTCTTT,CASSFLRTGVNTEAFF
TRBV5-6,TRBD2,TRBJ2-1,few,TGTGCCAGCAGGAAACCAGGACTAGCGGGCTATGAGCAGTTCTTC,CASRKPGLAGYEQFF
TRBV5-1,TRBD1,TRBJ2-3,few,TGCGCCAGCTCACAGGGGAATACGCAGTATTTT,CASSQGNTQYF
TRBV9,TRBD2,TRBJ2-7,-,TGTGCCAGCAGCACGACTAGCGGGAGCTCCTACGAGCAGTACTTC,CASSTTSGSSYEQYF
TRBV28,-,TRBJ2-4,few,TGTGCCAGCAGTTTCGCGGAGTTGGCCAAAAACATTCAGTACTTC,CASSFAELAKNIQYF
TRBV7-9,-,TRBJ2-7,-,TGTGCCAGCAGCTTACAGCGTGGGCGGGGATACGAGCAGTACTTC,CASSLQRGRGYEQYF
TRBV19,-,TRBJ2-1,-,TGTGCCAGTAGTATCGAACGGAGATACAATGAGCAGTTCTTC,CASSIERRYNEQFF
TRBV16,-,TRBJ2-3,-,TGTGCCAGCAGCCACGGGGATACGCAGTATTTT,CASSHGDTQYF
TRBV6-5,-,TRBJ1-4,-,TGTGCCAGCACCCCTTACGCTAGTTTCCATGAAAAACTGTTTTTT,CASTPYASFHEKLFF
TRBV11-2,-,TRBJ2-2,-,TGTGCCAGCAGCTTAGATCAAGTCCCCACCGGGGAGCTGTTTTTT,CASSLDQVPTGELFF
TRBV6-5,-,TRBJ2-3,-,TGTGCCAGCAGTTTATGGACTCCCCCCCCGCAGTATTTT,CASSLWTPPPQYF
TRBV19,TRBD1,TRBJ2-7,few,TGTGCCAGTAGTACGTCCGGGACAGCCTACGAGCAGTACTTC,CASSTSGTAYEQYF
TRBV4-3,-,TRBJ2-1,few,TGCGCCAGCAGCGACCAGGGGAGCGTGCCTTTCTTC,CASSDQGSVPFF
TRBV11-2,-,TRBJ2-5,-,TGTGCCAGCAGCTCGGGGTTAGGGGAGACCCAGTACTTC,CASSSGLGETQYF
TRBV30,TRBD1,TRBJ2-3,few,TGTGCCTCTGCGACAGGGCTTAGCACAGATACGCAGTATTTT,CASATGLSTDTQYF
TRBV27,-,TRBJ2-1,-,TGTGCCAGCAGTTTATGGGGGGCGTCGCGTGAGCAGTTCTTC,CASSLWGASREQFF
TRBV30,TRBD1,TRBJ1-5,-,TGTGCCTTACAAACCGGGACAGGGAATCAGCCCCAGCATTTT,CALQTGTGNQPQHF
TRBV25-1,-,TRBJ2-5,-,TGTGCCAGCAGTCCCCGATCGAAGGTCCCAACTCAGAAGACCCAGTACTTC,CASSPRSKVPTQKTQYF
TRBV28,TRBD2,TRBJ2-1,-,TGTGCCAGCAGTCCCCCACTAGCGGGGGCCGTAAATGAGCAGTTCTTC,CASSPPLAGAVNEQFF
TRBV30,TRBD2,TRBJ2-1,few,TGTGCCGGTCGGGGACTAGCGGGGGAAAGCTCCTACAATGAGCAGTTCTTC,CAGRGLAGESSYNEQFF
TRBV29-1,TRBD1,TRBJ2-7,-,TGCAGCGCCTTGACAGGGAGTAACGAGCAGTACTTC,CSALTGSNEQYF